A selection of T cell receptor beta chains follows, all from one sample in a study of blood T cell repertoires in COVID-19. The repertoire was sequenced with immunoSEQ multiplex PCR; TCRdb's copy has only in-frame clones and lacks some. The profile shows around 300,000 clones, almost 90% of them singletons. Input material: peripheral blood. These receptors were obtained from a woman aged 30 to 39 with COVID-19, enrolled during active disease. Both conserved end residues are part of each CDR3.

v_call: TRBV14; j_call: TRBJ2-1; cdr3_length: 18; cdr3_aa: CASSPDGTSGPIRNEQFF
v_call: TRBV19; j_call: TRBJ1-1; cdr3_length: 15; cdr3_aa: CASSPRQGEFNEAFF
v_call: TRBV3-1/TRBV3-2; j_call: TRBJ1-2; cdr3_length: 13; cdr3_aa: CASSQGSYYGYTF
v_call: TRBV6-5; j_call: TRBJ2-5; cdr3_length: 15; cdr3_aa: CASKPYLGAQETQYF
v_call: TRBV19; j_call: TRBJ2-5; cdr3_length: 12; cdr3_aa: CASRRDQETQYF
v_call: TRBV5-8; j_call: TRBJ1-5; cdr3_length: 14; cdr3_aa: CASSTVVAHQPQHF
v_call: TRBV11-2; j_call: TRBJ2-2; cdr3_length: 15; cdr3_aa: CASSLVASVTGELFF
v_call: TRBV5-1; j_call: TRBJ1-2; cdr3_length: 15; cdr3_aa: CASSLDGQQNYGYTF
v_call: TRBV29-1; j_call: TRBJ2-7; cdr3_length: 15; cdr3_aa: CSVKDDRGPPYEQYF
v_call: TRBV7-6; j_call: TRBJ2-7; cdr3_length: 13; cdr3_aa: CASSQGAADEQYF
v_call: TRBV6-5; j_call: TRBJ2-7; cdr3_length: 16; cdr3_aa: CASSSRSSGITYEQYF
v_call: TRBV15; j_call: TRBJ2-1; cdr3_length: 15; cdr3_aa: CATSRAAGEVDEQFF
v_call: TRBV4-2; j_call: TRBJ2-5; cdr3_length: 14; cdr3_aa: CASSQEGSRETQYF
v_call: TRBV7-8; j_call: TRBJ2-3; cdr3_length: 14; cdr3_aa: CASSLVRVTDTQYF